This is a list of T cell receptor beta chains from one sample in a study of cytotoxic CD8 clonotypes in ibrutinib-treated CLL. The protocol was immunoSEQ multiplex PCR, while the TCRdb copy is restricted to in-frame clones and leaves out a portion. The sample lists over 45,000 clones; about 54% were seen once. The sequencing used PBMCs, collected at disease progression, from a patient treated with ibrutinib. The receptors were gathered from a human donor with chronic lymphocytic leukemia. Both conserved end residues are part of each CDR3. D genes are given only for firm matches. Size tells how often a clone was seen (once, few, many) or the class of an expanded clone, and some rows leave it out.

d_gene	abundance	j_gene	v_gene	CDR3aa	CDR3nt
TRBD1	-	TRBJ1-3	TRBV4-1	CASSHPTGFGNTIYF	TGCGCCAGCAGCCACCCGACAGGGTTCGGAAACACCATATATTTT
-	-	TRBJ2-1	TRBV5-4	CASSSGVGNEQFF	TGTGCCAGCAGCTCGGGGGTGGGCAATGAGCAGTTCTTC
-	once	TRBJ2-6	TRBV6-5	CASKPASSGANVLTF	TGTGCCAGCAAGCCAGCCTCCTCTGGGGCCAACGTCCTGACTTTC
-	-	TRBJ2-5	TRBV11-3	CASSLPREPETQYF	TGTGCCAGCAGCTTACCACGGGAACCAGAGACCCAGTACTTC
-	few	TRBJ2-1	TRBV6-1	CASRPGDRIYNEQFF	TGTGCCAGCAGACCAGGGGACCGTATCTACAATGAGCAGTTCTTC
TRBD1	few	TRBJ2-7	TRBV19	CASTQTGAYEQYF	TGTGCCAGCACTCAAACAGGGGCCTACGAGCAGTACTTC
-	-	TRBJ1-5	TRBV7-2	CASSFHSGQPQHF	TGTGCCAGCAGTTTTCATTCCGGACAGCCCCAGCATTTT
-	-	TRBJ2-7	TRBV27	CASSLSIMGYEQYF	TGTGCCAGCAGTTTATCGATTATGGGCTACGAGCAGTACTTC
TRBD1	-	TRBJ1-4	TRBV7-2	CASSLEFGTGDEKLFF	TGTGCCAGCAGCTTAGAGTTCGGGACAGGGGATGAAAAACTGTTTTTT
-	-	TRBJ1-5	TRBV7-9	CASSLSGNQPQHF	TGTGCCAGCAGCTTATCGGGGAATCAGCCCCAGCATTTT
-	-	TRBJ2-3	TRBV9	CASSAEGSWADTQYF	TGTGCCAGCAGCGCCGAAGGCAGCTGGGCAGATACGCAGTATTTT
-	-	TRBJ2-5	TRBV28	CASSSPGEGQETQYF	TGTGCCAGCAGCAGCCCAGGGGAGGGGCAAGAGACCCAGTACTTC
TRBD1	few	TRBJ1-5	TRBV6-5	CASSPGTGVQPQHF	TGTGCCAGCAGCCCCGGGACAGGGGTTCAGCCCCAGCATTTT
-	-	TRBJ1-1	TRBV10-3	CAISEFSGDKNTEAFF	TGTGCCATCAGTGAGTTTTCAGGGGACAAGAACACTGAAGCTTTCTTT
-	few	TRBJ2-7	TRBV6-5	CASMPRDRRASEQYF	TGTGCCAGCATGCCCCGGGACCGGCGTGCATCCGAGCAGTACTTC
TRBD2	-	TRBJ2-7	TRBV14	CASSQGLLYEQYF	TGTGCCAGCAGCCAGGGACTACTCTACGAGCAGTACTTC
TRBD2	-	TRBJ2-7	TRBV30	CGYQRGGLYEQYF	TGTGGCTACCAACGCGGGGGGTTGTACGAGCAGTACTTC
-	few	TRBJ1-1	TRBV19	CASSIGVNTEAFF	TGTGCCAGTAGTATAGGGGTGAACACTGAAGCTTTCTTT